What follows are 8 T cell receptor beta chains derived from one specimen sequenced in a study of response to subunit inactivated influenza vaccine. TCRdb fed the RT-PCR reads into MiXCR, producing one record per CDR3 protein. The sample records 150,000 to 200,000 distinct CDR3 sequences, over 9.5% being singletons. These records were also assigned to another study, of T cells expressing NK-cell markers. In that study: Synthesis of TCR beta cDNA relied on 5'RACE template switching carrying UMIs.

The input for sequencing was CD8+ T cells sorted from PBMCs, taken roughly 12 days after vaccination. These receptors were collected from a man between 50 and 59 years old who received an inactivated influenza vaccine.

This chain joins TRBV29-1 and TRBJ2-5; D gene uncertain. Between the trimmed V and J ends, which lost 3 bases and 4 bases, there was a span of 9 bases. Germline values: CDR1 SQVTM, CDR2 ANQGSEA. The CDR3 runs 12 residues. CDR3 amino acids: CSVEAVGETQYF. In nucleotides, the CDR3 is TGCAGCGTTGAGGCAGTGGGAGAGACCCAGTACTTC.

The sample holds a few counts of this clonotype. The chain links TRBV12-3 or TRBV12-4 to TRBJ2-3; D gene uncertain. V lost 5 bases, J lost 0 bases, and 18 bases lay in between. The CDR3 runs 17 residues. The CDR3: CASSKTALPASTDTQYF. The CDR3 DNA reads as TGTGCCAGCAGTAAAACCGCCTTACCCGCTAGCACAGATACGCAGTATTTT.

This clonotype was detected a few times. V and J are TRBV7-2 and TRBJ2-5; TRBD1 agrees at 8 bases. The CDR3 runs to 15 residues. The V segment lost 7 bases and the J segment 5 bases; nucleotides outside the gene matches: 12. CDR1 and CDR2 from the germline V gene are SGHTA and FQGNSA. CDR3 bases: TGTGCCAGCACCCGAAGCACAGGGGGGAGGGAGACCCAGTACTTC. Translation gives CASTRSTGGRETQYF.

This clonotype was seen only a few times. DNA for the CDR3: TGTGCCAGCAGTCCCAATTCCGGGTCCGAGCAGTTCTTC. Translation gives CASSPNSGSEQFF. V and J are TRBV12-3 or TRBV12-4 and TRBJ2-1; no clear D gene. Trimming removed 5 bases from V and 10 bases from J, with 15 bases in between. The CDR3 has 13 amino acids.

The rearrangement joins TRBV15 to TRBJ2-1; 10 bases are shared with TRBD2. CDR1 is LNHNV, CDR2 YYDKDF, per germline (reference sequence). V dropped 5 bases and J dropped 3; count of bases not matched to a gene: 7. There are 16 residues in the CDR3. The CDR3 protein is CATSGGLAGGYNEQFF. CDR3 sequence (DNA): TGTGCCACCAGCGGGGGGTTAGCGGGAGGCTACAATGAGCAGTTCTTC.

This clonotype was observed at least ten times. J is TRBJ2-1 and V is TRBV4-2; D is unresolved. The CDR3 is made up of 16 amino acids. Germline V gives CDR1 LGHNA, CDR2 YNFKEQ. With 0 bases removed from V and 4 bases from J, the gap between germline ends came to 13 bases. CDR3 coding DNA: TGTGCCAGCAGCCAAGATGGGCTGAACCCGTACAATGAGCAGTTCTTC. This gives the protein CASSQDGLNPYNEQFF.

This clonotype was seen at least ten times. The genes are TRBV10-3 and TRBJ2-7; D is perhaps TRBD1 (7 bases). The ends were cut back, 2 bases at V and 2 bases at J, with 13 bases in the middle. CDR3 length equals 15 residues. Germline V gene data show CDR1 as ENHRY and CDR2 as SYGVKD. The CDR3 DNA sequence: TGTGCCATCAGTGAGCGGGAGCAGGGGGCCTACGAGCAGTACTTC. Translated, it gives CAISEREQGAYEQYF.

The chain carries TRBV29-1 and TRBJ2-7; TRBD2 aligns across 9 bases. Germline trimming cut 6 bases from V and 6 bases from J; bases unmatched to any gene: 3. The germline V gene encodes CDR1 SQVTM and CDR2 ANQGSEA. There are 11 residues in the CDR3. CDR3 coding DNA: TGCAGCGTGCGGCGGGGGGGCGAGCAGTACTTC. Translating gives CSVRRGGEQYF.